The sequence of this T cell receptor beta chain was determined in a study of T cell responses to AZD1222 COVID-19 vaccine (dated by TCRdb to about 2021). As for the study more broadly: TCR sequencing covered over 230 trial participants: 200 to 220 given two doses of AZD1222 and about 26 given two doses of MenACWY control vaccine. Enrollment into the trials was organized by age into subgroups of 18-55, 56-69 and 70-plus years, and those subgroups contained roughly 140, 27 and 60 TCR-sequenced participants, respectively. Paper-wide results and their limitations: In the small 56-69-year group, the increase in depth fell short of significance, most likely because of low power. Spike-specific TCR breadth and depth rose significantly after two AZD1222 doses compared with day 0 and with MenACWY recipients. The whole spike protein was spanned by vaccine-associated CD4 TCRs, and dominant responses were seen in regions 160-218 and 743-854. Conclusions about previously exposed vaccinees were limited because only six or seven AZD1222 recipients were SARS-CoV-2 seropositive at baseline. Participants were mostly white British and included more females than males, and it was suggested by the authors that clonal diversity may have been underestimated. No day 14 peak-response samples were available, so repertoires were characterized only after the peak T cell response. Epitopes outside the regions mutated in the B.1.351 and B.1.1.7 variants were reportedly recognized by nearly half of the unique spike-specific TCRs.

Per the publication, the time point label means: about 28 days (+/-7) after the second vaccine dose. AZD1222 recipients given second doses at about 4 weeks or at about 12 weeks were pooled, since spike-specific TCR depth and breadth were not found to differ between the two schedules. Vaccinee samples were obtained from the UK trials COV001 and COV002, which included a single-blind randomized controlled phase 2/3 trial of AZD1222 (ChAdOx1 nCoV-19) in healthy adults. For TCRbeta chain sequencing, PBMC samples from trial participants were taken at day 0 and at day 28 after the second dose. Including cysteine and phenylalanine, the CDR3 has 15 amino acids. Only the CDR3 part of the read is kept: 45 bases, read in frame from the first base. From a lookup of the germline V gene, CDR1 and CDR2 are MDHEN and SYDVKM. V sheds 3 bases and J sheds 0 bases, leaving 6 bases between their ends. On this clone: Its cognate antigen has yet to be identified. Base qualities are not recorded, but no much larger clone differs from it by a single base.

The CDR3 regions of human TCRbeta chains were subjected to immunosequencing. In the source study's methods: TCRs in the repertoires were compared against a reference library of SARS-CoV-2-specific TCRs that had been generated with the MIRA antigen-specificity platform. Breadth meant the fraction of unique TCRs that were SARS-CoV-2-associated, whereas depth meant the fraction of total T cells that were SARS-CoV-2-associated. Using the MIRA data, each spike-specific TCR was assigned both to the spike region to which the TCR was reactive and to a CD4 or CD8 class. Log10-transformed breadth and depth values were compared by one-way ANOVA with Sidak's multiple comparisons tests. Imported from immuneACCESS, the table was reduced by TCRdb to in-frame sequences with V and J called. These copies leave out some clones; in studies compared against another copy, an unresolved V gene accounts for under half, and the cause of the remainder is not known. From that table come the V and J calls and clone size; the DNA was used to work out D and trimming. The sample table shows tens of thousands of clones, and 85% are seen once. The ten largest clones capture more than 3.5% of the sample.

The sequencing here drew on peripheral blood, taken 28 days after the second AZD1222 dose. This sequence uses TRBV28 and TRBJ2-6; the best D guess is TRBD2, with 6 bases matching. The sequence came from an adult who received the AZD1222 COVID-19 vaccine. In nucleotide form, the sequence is TGTGCCAGCAGTTTGGGGGGCTCTGGGGCCAACGTCCTGACTTTC. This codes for CASSLGGSGANVLTF.